Listed below are T cell receptor beta chains from one sample, sequenced in a study of cytomegalovirus exposure and HLA in healthy donors. Generated by immunoSEQ multiplex PCR, the TCRdb table keeps only in-frame clones and is missing some. Here the sample spans over 150,000 clones, about 75% being singletons. Specimen: PBMCs. The receptor source for this set is a male donor in good health and CMV-seronegative. CDR3s include the opening cysteine and the closing phenylalanine or tryptophan. D genes are given only for firm matches. Size tells how often a clone was seen (once, few, many) or the class of an expanded clone, and some rows leave it out.

few	NA	TRBV6-1	TRBJ1-4	CASSGWPATIPEKLFF	TGTGCCAGCAGTGGCTGGCCCGCAACAATCCCCGAAAAACTGTTTTTT
NA	TRBD1	TRBV25-1	TRBJ2-7	CASSVPGQGLEEQYF	TGTGCCAGCAGTGTTCCGGGACAGGGGCTAGAGGAGCAGTACTTC
few	NA	TRBV11-2	TRBJ2-1	CASSLALVSYNEQFF	TGTGCCAGCAGTTTAGCACTAGTCTCCTACAATGAGCAGTTCTTC
NA	NA	TRBV1	TRBJ1-2	CTSSRGDGYTF	TGCACCAGCAGCCGCGGGGATGGCTACACCTTC
NA	TRBD2	TRBV5-1	TRBJ2-3	CASSRGTSTADTQYF	TGCGCCAGCAGCCGCGGGACTAGTACCGCAGATACGCAGTATTTT
NA	TRBD2	TRBV13	TRBJ2-7	CASSYENGLAGTYEQYF	TGTGCCAGCAGCTACGAAAACGGACTAGCGGGGACCTACGAGCAGTACTTC
NA	TRBD1	TRBV6-5	TRBJ1-1	CASSPPRQGNTEAFF	TGTGCCAGCAGTCCACCCCGACAGGGTAACACTGAAGCTTTCTTT
NA	TRBD1	TRBV5-1	TRBJ2-7	CASSPTGGSGEQYF	TGCGCCAGCAGTCCTACAGGGGGATCAGGCGAGCAGTACTTC
NA	NA	TRBV6-5	TRBJ1-2	CASSRDIPPAGYTF	TGTGCCAGCAGTCGGGACATTCCGCCCGCCGGCTACACCTTC
NA	TRBD2	TRBV18	TRBJ2-3	CASSPRTSGGLDTQYF	TGTGCCAGCTCACCCCGGACTAGCGGGGGCCTAGATACGCAGTATTTT
NA	NA	TRBV7-2	TRBJ1-1	CASSLGATEAFF	TGTGCCAGCAGCTTAGGGGCCACTGAAGCTTTCTTT
NA	NA	TRBV29-1	TRBJ1-5	CSVTGTHEGPQHF	TGCAGCGTTACCGGGACTCATGAGGGGCCCCAGCATTTT
NA	TRBD1	TRBV5-1	TRBJ1-4	CASSLTGGEAKLFF	TGCGCCAGCAGCTTAACAGGGGGCGAGGCAAAACTGTTTTTT
NA	TRBD1	TRBV6-1	TRBJ2-5	CASSEVEQGEETQYF	TGTGCCAGCAGTGAAGTTGAGCAGGGGGAGGAGACCCAGTACTTC
NA	NA	TRBV5-1	TRBJ1-1	CASSWGRGRMNTEAFF	TGCGCCAGCAGCTGGGGGCGGGGGAGAATGAACACTGAAGCTTTCTTT
NA	NA	TRBV19	TRBJ1-1	CASSIGMFTEAFF	TGTGCCAGTAGTATCGGGATGTTCACTGAAGCTTTCTTT
NA	NA	TRBV6-1	TRBJ2-7	CASSPQGYEQYF	TGTGCCAGCAGTCCTCAGGGTTACGAGCAGTACTTC
NA	NA	TRBV5-1	TRBJ2-2	CASSLGSVNTGELFF	TGCGCCAGCAGCTTGGGTAGCGTAAACACCGGGGAGCTGTTTTTT
NA	NA	TRBV10-3	TRBJ2-2	CAISGSSPGELFF	TGTGCCATCAGTGGGTCAAGCCCCGGGGAGCTGTTTTTT
NA	NA	TRBV9	TRBJ1-1	CASSSEGRLNTEAFF	TGTGCCAGCAGCTCCGAGGGCAGATTGAACACTGAAGCTTTCTTT
NA	NA	TRBV21-1	TRBJ2-7	CASSKGPGQNSYEQYF	TGTGCCAGCAGCAAAGGACCTGGACAAAACTCCTACGAGCAGTACTTC
NA	TRBD1	TRBV28	TRBJ2-1	CASRDRERSEQFF	TGTGCCAGCAGAGACAGGGAGAGGAGTGAGCAGTTCTTC
NA	NA	TRBV5-5	TRBJ1-3	CASSPSGNTIYF	TGTGCCAGCAGTCCTTCCGGAAACACCATATATTTT
NA	TRBD1	TRBV19	TRBJ2-2	CATNTRQGRTGELFF	TGTGCCACCAATACCCGACAGGGGAGGACCGGGGAGCTGTTTTTT
NA	NA	TRBV15	TRBJ1-1	CATSRLGLKLNTEAFF	TGTGCCACCAGCAGATTGGGGCTGAAGTTGAACACTGAAGCTTTCTTT
NA	NA	TRBV9	TRBJ2-1	CASSVGLGANEQFF	TGTGCCAGCAGCGTAGGTCTAGGGGCCAATGAGCAGTTCTTC
NA	TRBD1	TRBV29-1	TRBJ1-2	CSVAPGQSRSYGYTF	TGCAGCGTTGCCCCGGGACAGAGCCGGAGCTATGGCTACACCTTC
NA	TRBD2	TRBV4-1	TRBJ2-1	CASSQGAGTIYNEQFF	TGCGCCAGCAGCCAAGGAGCAGGGACTATCTACAATGAGCAGTTCTTC
NA	TRBD1	TRBV6-5	TRBJ1-1	CASSPRTGNTEAFF	TGTGCCAGCAGTCCTCGGACAGGGAACACTGAAGCTTTCTTT
NA	TRBD2	TRBV4-1	TRBJ2-1	CASSQAYSGSGGNEQFF	TGCGCCAGCAGCCAAGCTTATAGCGGGAGTGGTGGCAATGAGCAGTTCTTC
NA	NA	TRBV28	TRBJ1-2	CASRYRNYGYTF	TGTGCCAGCAGATACAGAAACTATGGCTACACCTTC
few	TRBD1	TRBV19	TRBJ1-1	CASSIGTGAGTEAFF	TGTGCCAGTAGTATAGGCACAGGGGCGGGCACTGAAGCTTTCTTT
NA	NA	TRBV7-9	TRBJ1-2	CASNTGSISGYTF	TGTGCCAGCAACACCGGGTCCATCTCTGGCTACACCTTC
few	NA	TRBV5-1	TRBJ2-7	CASSPNSYEQYF	TGCGCCAGCAGCCCCAACTCCTACGAGCAGTACTTC
NA	TRBD2	TRBV4-2	TRBJ2-3	CASSQDSGINTQYF	TGTGCCAGCAGCCAGGATAGCGGGATTAATACGCAGTATTTT
NA	TRBD1	TRBV28	TRBJ1-2	CASIGTENGYTF	TGTGCCAGCATTGGGACAGAAAATGGCTACACCTTC
NA	TRBD1	TRBV27	TRBJ2-7	CASSQGASRDEQYF	TGTGCCAGTTCGCAGGGGGCTTCCCGGGACGAGCAGTACTTC
NA	TRBD1	TRBV30	TRBJ1-2	CAWSVGQGGYGYTF	TGTGCCTGGAGTGTGGGACAGGGGGGTTATGGCTACACCTTC
NA	TRBD1	TRBV5-1	TRBJ2-1	CASSFPGQGYNEQFF	TGCGCCAGCAGCTTTCCGGGACAGGGCTACAATGAGCAGTTCTTC
NA	NA	TRBV6-5	TRBJ2-1	CASRPISYNEQFF	TGTGCCAGCAGGCCTATTTCCTACAATGAGCAGTTCTTC
NA	NA	TRBV9	TRBJ1-3	CASSELGGNGNTIYF	TGTGCCAGCTCCGAGCTGGGCGGGAATGGAAACACCATATATTTT
NA	TRBD1	TRBV7-6	TRBJ2-7	CASSTGTGALYEQYF	TGTGCCAGCAGCACCGGGACAGGGGCCTTATACGAGCAGTACTTC
NA	TRBD2	TRBV5-6	TRBJ2-7	CASSLGPSGTFYEQYF	TGTGCCAGCAGCTTGGGTCCTAGCGGGACCTTCTACGAGCAGTACTTC
NA	NA	TRBV11-2	TRBJ1-3	CASRQLQGSGNTIYF	TGTGCCAGCAGGCAACTACAGGGCTCTGGAAACACCATATATTTT
few	NA	TRBV7-2	TRBJ2-3	CASSSQGGGDTQYF	TGTGCCAGCAGCTCCCAAGGGGGGGGAGATACGCAGTATTTT
once	TRBD1	TRBV7-2	TRBJ1-2	CASSLESPGQGYGYTF	TGTGCCAGCAGCTTAGAGTCTCCGGGACAGGGGTATGGCTACACCTTC
NA	TRBD2	TRBV5-6	TRBJ2-1	CASSLGSGRNEQFF	TGTGCCAGCAGCTTGGGCAGCGGGAGGAATGAGCAGTTCTTC
NA	NA	TRBV9	TRBJ2-2	CASSAAGAGELFF	TGTGCCAGCAGCGCAGCTGGAGCCGGGGAGCTGTTTTTT
NA	TRBD1	TRBV6-4	TRBJ1-4	CASKTWTGGLVNEKLFF	TGTGCCAGCAAGACCTGGACAGGGGGCCTTGTTAATGAAAAACTGTTTTTT
NA	NA	TRBV2	TRBJ2-7	CASRVTRHGSYEQYF	TGTGCCAGCAGGGTCACCAGGCACGGCTCCTACGAGCAGTACTTC
NA	NA	TRBV29-1	TRBJ2-7	CSVVVFGYYEQYF	TGCAGCGTTGTGGTTTTCGGGTACTACGAGCAGTACTTC
NA	TRBD2	TRBV7-2	TRBJ2-2	CASPGREGGTGELFF	TGTGCCAGCCCCGGGCGGGAGGGAGGAACCGGGGAGCTGTTTTTT
NA	TRBD2	TRBV28	TRBJ2-1	CASSLVGRPSYNEQFF	TGTGCCAGCAGTTTGGTCGGGAGGCCTAGCTACAATGAGCAGTTCTTC
NA	TRBD2	TRBV28	TRBJ2-7	CASSFPAGSSYEQYF	TGTGCCAGCAGTTTCCCAGCGGGGAGCTCCTACGAGCAGTACTTC
NA	NA	TRBV20-1	TRBJ2-1	CSADLARKQFF	TGCAGTGCCGACCTAGCGAGGAAGCAGTTCTTC